This entry lists 22 T cell receptor beta chains sequenced from one sample in a study of blood T cells in healthy people across ages. A second 7 to 11 cycle PCR used barcoded and J-beta primers. Each CDR3 protein gets one entry after TCRdb re-called the 5' RACE reads with MiXCR. This sample has 870,000 or so distinct CDR3 sequences; 29% occur once, and the top ten carry 15% to 20%. The sample was blood. The receptors derive from a woman over 75 in good health.

This clonotype was observed a handful of times. The CDR3 spells CASSGLGGNQPQHF. The CDR3 DNA reads as TGTGCCAGCAGTGGCCTGGGAGGCAATCAGCCCCAGCATTTT. The chain is built from TRBV28 and TRBJ1-5; D remains ambiguous. V lost 5 bases, J lost 2 bases, and 10 bases lay in between. This CDR3 contains 14 residues. Germline CDR1 reads MDHEN; CDR2 reads SYDVKM. The whole variable domain, remainder taken from reference TRBV28 and TRBJ1-5, is DVKVTQSSRYLVKRTGEKVFLECVQDMDHENMFWYRQDPGLGLRLIYFSYDVKMKEKGDIPEGYSVSREKKERFSLILESASTNQTSMYLCASSGLGGNQPQHFGDGTRLSIL.

J is TRBJ1-2 and V is TRBV4-1; D not resolved. Germline V gives CDR1 MGHRA, CDR2 YSYEKL. V lost 3 bases, J lost 3 bases, and 11 bases lay in between. The CDR3 sequence is 14 residues long. Written as DNA, the CDR3 is TGCGCCAGCAGCCATTCGGGGATTGACTATGGCTACACCTTC. This codes for CASSHSGIDYGYTF.

This clonotype appeared a few times. The chain recombines TRBV15 with TRBJ1-2; tentatively, D is TRBD1 (6 bases). The germline CDR1 and CDR2 sequences are LNHNV and YYDKDF (reference sequence). The CDR3 runs to 15 residues. The V end lost 3 bases, the J end lost 1 base, and 12 bases lay between the germline ends. The CDR3, as DNA: TGTGCCACCAGCAGGCCGGGGGCAGATAACTATGGCTACACCTTC. It encodes CATSRPGADNYGYTF.

This clonotype showed up just a few times. This chain links TRBV9 with TRBJ1-5, with 7 nucleotides matching TRBD1. The V and J ends lost 3 bases and 3 bases, in that order; junction bases with no gene match: 3. The length of the CDR3 is 14 residues. Germline V lookup: CDR1 SGDLS, CDR2 YYNGEE. The CDR3 here is CASSDGTDNQPQHF. In DNA form, the CDR3 reads TGTGCCAGCAGCGACGGGACAGACAATCAGCCCCAGCATTTT.

A note on this clonotype: One junction end disagrees with the germline gene, perhaps due to a read error. The chain uses TRBV12-3 or TRBV12-4 and TRBJ2-3; 8 positions agree with TRBD2. This CDR3 is built from 13 residues. CDR3 protein: CAITSGGTDAQYF. The CDR3 coding sequence is TGTGCCATCACGAGCGGGGGAACAGATGCGCAGTATTTT.

This clonotype was detected once. V and J are TRBV20-1 and TRBJ2-1; D is perhaps TRBD2 (5 bases). Trimming cost V 0 bases and J 0 bases, with 18 bases left between them. CDR3 length: 18 amino acids. CDR1 and CDR2 from the germline V gene are DFQATT and SNEGSKA (reference sequence). CDR3 DNA sequence: TGCAGTGCTAGAGATCTCGACGGACTCCGGAGCTCCTACAATGAGCAGTTCTTC. It is translated as CSARDLDGLRSSYNEQFF.

This rearrangement joins TRBV7-2 to TRBJ1-2, with 7 bases identical to TRBD1. CDR3 size: 14 residues. Germline trimming cut 6 bases from V and 10 bases from J; bases unmatched to any gene: 14. CDR1 SGHTA and CDR2 FQGNSA come from the germline V gene. CDR3 protein: CASSSRRGGDSYTF. The CDR3 region has the DNA TGTGCCAGCAGTTCGAGGAGAGGGGGCGACTCCTACACCTTC.

This clonotype has ten or more counts. Possible read error: a much larger clone is one base away. The V call is TRBV7-2, the J call TRBJ1-5; no clear D gene. The CDR3 is 13 amino acids. V lost 7 bases to trimming and J lost 7 bases, with 14 bases between them. CDR1 is SGHTA and CDR2 is FQGNSA in the germline V gene. As DNA, the CDR3 is TGTGCCAGCACCGAGGGAGTTGGGCAGCCCCAGCATTTT. Translating gives CASTEGVGQPQHF.

This clonotype was counted ten times or more. CDR3 bases: TGTGCCAGCAGCTTATCCGACAGGGCGTACGAGCAGTACTTC. Protein product: CASSLSDRAYEQYF. The V call is TRBV5-6, the J call TRBJ2-7; 7 nucleotides agree with TRBD1. The germline V gene encodes CDR1 SGHDT and CDR2 YYEEEE. Germline trimming cut 2 bases from V and 4 bases from J; bases unmatched to any gene: 6. The CDR3 extends over 14 amino acids.

This clonotype was detected a few times. The rearrangement links TRBV20-1 to TRBJ1-2; 7 positions match TRBD1. The CDR3 is made up of 14 amino acids. Germline-derived CDR1 and CDR2 are DFQATT and SNEGSKA (reference sequence). J was trimmed by 2 bases and V by 0 bases; bases with no gene match: 3. CDR3 DNA: TGCAGTGCTAGAGAGAGGGACAGAAACTATGGCTACACCTTC. This codes for CSARERDRNYGYTF.

In this sample, this clonotype turned up a few times. The chain joins TRBV5-6 to TRBJ1-1; unclear D gene. V gave up 1 base and J gave up 1 base, with 5 bases separating them. There are 13 residues in the CDR3. CDR1 and CDR2 from the germline V gene are SGHDT and YYEEEE. The CDR3 reads CASSLKENTEAFF. CDR3 coding DNA: TGTGCCAGCAGCTTGAAGGAGAACACTGAAGCTTTCTTT. Based on the CDR3 plus reference TRBV5-6 and TRBJ1-1, the full variable domain is DAGVTQSPTHLIKTRGQQVTLRCSPKSGHDTVSWYQQALGQGPQFIFQYYEEEERQRGNFPDRFSGHQFPNYSSELNVNALLLGDSALYLCASSLKENTEAFFGQGTRLTVV.

This clonotype has ten or more counts. The rearrangement joins TRBV7-2 to TRBJ2-5; D gene uncertain. There are 13 residues in the CDR3. CDR1 and CDR2 from the germline V gene are SGHTA and FQGNSA. Between the trimmed V and J ends, which lost 5 bases and 1 base, there was a span of 8 bases. The CDR3 reads CASSRTIQETQYF. The DNA of the CDR3 is TGTGCCAGCAGCCGAACGATCCAAGAGACCCAGTACTTC.

Remarks on this clonotype: A read error is likely, as this CDR3 ends without the conserved phenylalanine or tryptophan. The chain uses TRBV5-5 and TRBJ1-2; 10 bases are shared with TRBD1. V shed 4 bases, J shed 4 bases, and the junction held 7 bases outside the gene matches. The germline gives CDR1 SGHKS, CDR2 YYEKEE (reference sequence). The CDR3 length is 15 residues. The CDR3 sequence is CASSPSGQGFYGYTV. The CDR3 DNA reads as TGTGCCAGCAGCCCCTCGGGACAGGGGTTCTATGGCTACACCGTC.

The CDR3 coding sequence is TGCGCCAGCAGTGAGTGGGGCCACAATGAGCAGTTCTTC. It yields the protein CASSEWGHNEQFF. The J gene is TRBJ2-1, the V gene TRBV10-1, with a possible D match to TRBD1 (5 bases). The V end lost 1 base, the J end lost 5 bases, and 6 bases lay between the germline ends. The germline V gene encodes CDR1 WNHNN and CDR2 SYGVQD (reference sequence). The CDR3 spans 13 residues.

This clonotype was observed many times. The chain links TRBV24-1 to TRBJ2-3, with no clear D. The CDR3 runs to 14 residues. Trimming removed 5 bases from V and 0 bases from J, with 8 bases in between. Germline V lookup: CDR1 KGHDR, CDR2 SFDVKD. CDR3 amino acids: CATSVSISTDTQYF. The CDR3 coding sequence is TGTGCCACCAGTGTTTCCATTAGCACAGATACGCAGTATTTT.

This clonotype appeared a few times. As DNA, the CDR3 is TGTGCCAGCTCACCACCGAACCGCCCGGTAAATGAAAAACTGTTTTTT. Translated, it gives CASSPPNRPVNEKLFF. The chain links TRBV18 to TRBJ1-4, with D uncertain. Trimming stripped 0 bases from V and 5 bases from J, with 13 bases between. The germline V gene has CDR1 KGHSH and CDR2 LQKENI. The CDR3 is 16 residues long.

In the case of this clonotype: This clone may be a read error of a much larger clone one base away. The chain joins TRBV6-2 or TRBV6-3 to TRBJ2-1; 9 nucleotides align to TRBD1. Germline CDR1 reads MNHEY; CDR2 reads SVGEGT. The CDR3 is made up of 15 amino acids. The CDR3: CASRPGTGRLNEQIF. The CDR3 coding sequence is TGTGCCAGCAGGCCCGGGACAGGGAGGCTGAATGAGCAGATCTTC.

Details on this clonotype: A much larger clone is a single base away; this may be a read error. The V call is TRBV4-1, the J call TRBJ2-5; D tentatively reads TRBD1 or TRBD2 (5 bases each). V was cut by 4 bases and J by 2 bases, with 17 bases left in between. Germline CDR1 MGHRA, CDR2 YSYEKL. This CDR3 has 16 residues. In nucleotides, the CDR3 is TGCGCCAGCAGCCCCCGGGGCGCGCGGACACAAGAGACCCAGTACTTC. It translates to CASSPRGARTQETQYF.

This clonotype was recorded at least ten times. V and J are TRBV7-2 and TRBJ2-7; unclear D gene. This CDR3 comprises 13 residues. In germline, CDR1 is SGHTA, CDR2 FQGNSA. Trimming shortened V by 5 bases and J by 3 bases, and 11 bases separated the two germline ends. CDR3 sequence reads: CASSGDFYYEQYF. CDR3 sequence (DNA): TGTGCCAGCAGCGGAGACTTTTACTACGAGCAGTACTTC.

This clonotype has a handful of counts. This could be a read error, since a much larger clone is one nucleotide away. This sequence joins TRBV10-3 and TRBJ1-1; weak D call: TRBD1 (5 bases). The length of the CDR3 is 14 residues. The germline V gene has CDR1 ENHRY and CDR2 SYGVKD. V lost 6 bases, J lost 10 bases, and 21 bases lay in between. The CDR3 sequence: CAIREGLGTGGAFF. CDR3 DNA: TGTGCCATCAGGGAGGGATTAGGCACAGGTGGAGCTTTCTTT.

The chain carries TRBV27 and TRBJ1-2; 7 nucleotides line up with TRBD1. Germline V gene sequence: CDR1 MNHEY, CDR2 SMNVEV (reference sequence). CDR3 length: 12 amino acids. The junction had 8 bases not matched to a gene; V was cut back by 8 bases and J by 8 bases. DNA for the CDR3: TGTGCCAGCCAGGACAGGCTGGGAGGCTACACCTTC. This sequence encodes CASQDRLGGYTF.

J is TRBJ2-5 and V is TRBV2, with TRBD2 identical over 15 bases. The CDR3 extends over 17 amino acids. The V gene's germline CDR1 is SNHLY and CDR2 FYNNEI. The V gene end was trimmed by 6 bases and the J gene end by 1 base; junction bases not matched to a gene: 6. For the CDR3, the DNA is TGTGCCAGCAGATGGACTAGCGGGAGGGATATCCAAGAGACCCAGTACTTC. Amino acid sequence: CASRWTSGRDIQETQYF.